The 31 T cell receptor beta chains below were found in one sample sequenced in a study of T cells in Graves' hyperthyroidism and ophthalmopathy. TCR beta CDR3 sequences were amplified from RNA transcripts. RT-PCR in the first round (using the HTBI primer set) targeted the TCR CDR3. MiXCR, run by TCRdb on the multiplex PCR reads, gives a single entry per CDR3 protein. The repertoire holds a few hundred thousand distinct CDR3 sequences, with around 16% as singletons. Sequences were obtained from blood. The receptors here all came from a woman aged 40-49 years with Graves' ophthalmopathy.

This clonotype was seen repeatedly, ten times or more. The V and J genes are TRBV3-1 and TRBJ1-2, with D tentatively TRBD1 (5 bases). CDR1 is LGHDT and CDR2 is YNNKEL in the germline V gene (reference sequence). V lost 0 bases to trimming and J lost 9 bases, with 14 bases between them. There are 14 residues in the CDR3. The chain's CDR3 is CASSQDQGTNRYTF. In nucleotides, the CDR3 is TGTGCCAGCAGCCAAGATCAAGGGACCAATCGCTACACCTTC.

This clonotype was seen repeatedly, ten times or more. The V gene is TRBV28, the J gene TRBJ2-1, with 9 positions matching TRBD1. The V segment lost 1 base and the J segment 6 bases; nucleotides outside the gene matches: 10. Germline CDR1 is MDHEN and CDR2 is SYDVKM. This CDR3 is 17 amino acids long. CDR3 region: CASSLFLPGQGRNEQFF. CDR3 coding DNA: TGTGCCAGCAGTTTATTCCTGCCGGGACAGGGTCGCAATGAGCAGTTCTTC.

In regard to this clonotype: A much larger clone sits a single nucleotide away, making a read error possible. V and J are TRBV10-3 and TRBJ2-5, with D uncertain. This CDR3 contains 12 residues. The V gene's germline CDR1 is ENHRY and CDR2 SYGVKD. For the CDR3, the DNA is TGTGCCGTCAGTGCGTACCAAGAGACCCAGTACTTC. Translating gives CAVSAYQETQYF.

The chain joins TRBV7-6 to TRBJ2-1; tentative D call: TRBD2 (7 bases). Germline CDR1 and CDR2: SGHVS and FNYEAQ. Deletions cut 5 bases from V and 8 bases from J, with 19 bases between. The CDR3 runs 15 residues. The CDR3 reads CASSIGGGFEYEQFF. CDR3 coding DNA: TGTGCCAGCAGCATAGGGGGGGGGTTTGAGTATGAGCAGTTCTTC.

This CDR3 is CASTGNSGNTIYF. The CDR3 DNA follows: TGTGCCAGCACAGGGAACTCTGGAAACACCATATATTTT. The chain employs TRBV12-3 or TRBV12-4 and TRBJ1-3, with a weak D call TRBD1 (5 bases). V was pared by 7 bases and J by 0 bases, with 7 bases between. The CDR3 sequence is 13 residues long.

V and J are TRBV7-2 and TRBJ2-2, with 9 bases matching TRBD2. This CDR3 has 14 residues. In germline, CDR1 is SGHTA, CDR2 FQGNSA. V trimming: 3 bases; J trimming: 5 bases; junction bases outside the gene matches: 1. The CDR3 DNA reads as TGTGCCAGCAGCTTCACTAGCGGGACCGGGGAGCTGTTTTTT. It translates to CASSFTSGTGELFF. The entire variable domain, with the rest obtained from reference TRBV7-2 and TRBJ2-2, is as follows: GAGVSQSPSNKVTEKGKDVELRCDPISGHTALYWYRQSLGQGLEFLIYFQGNSAPDKSGLPSDRFSAERTGGSVSTLTIQRTQQEDSAVYLCASSFTSGTGELFFGEGSRLTVL.

This clonotype has ten or more counts. The chain uses TRBV11-2 and TRBJ2-1; D possibly corresponds to TRBD2 (6 bases). CDR3 length: 15 amino acids. Between the trimmed V and J ends, which lost 3 bases and 2 bases, there was a span of 11 bases. The V gene's germline CDR1 is SGHAT and CDR2 FQNNGV. The CDR3 DNA sequence: TGTGCCAGCAGCTTCGGGCGGGGTACCTACAATGAGCAGTTCTTC. Its translation: CASSFGRGTYNEQFF.

This clonotype has a handful of counts. This chain connects TRBV20-1 to TRBJ2-3; the match to TRBD2 covers 11 bases. Trimming took 5 bases from V and 2 from J; bases not matched to a gene: 9. The CDR3 is 16 amino acids. Germline V gives CDR1 DFQATT, CDR2 SNEGSKA (reference sequence). CDR3 in amino acids: CSAGVPGLADTDTQYF. CDR3 coding DNA: TGCAGTGCTGGAGTACCGGGACTAGCGGACACAGATACGCAGTATTTT.

A few counts support this clonotype. J is TRBJ1-6 and V is TRBV12-3 or TRBV12-4; D not certain. V lost 3 bases to trimming and J lost 8 bases, with 11 bases between them. This CDR3 is built from 14 residues. DNA of the CDR3: TGTGCCAGCAGTTTCTCTGATGGGTATTCACCCCTCCACTTT. The encoded protein is CASSFSDGYSPLHF.

The chain carries TRBV5-1 and TRBJ1-2, with 10 bases fitting TRBD1. Trimming took 0 bases from V and 4 from J; bases not matched to a gene: 12. Germline loops: CDR1 SGHRS, CDR2 YFSETQ. This CDR3 is built from 18 residues. The CDR3 loop reads CASSLGPTRGQGSYGYTF. Here the CDR3 DNA reads TGCGCCAGCAGCTTGGGACCTACACGGGGACAGGGGAGCTATGGCTACACCTTC.

In its sample, this clonotype was seen many times. This chain joins TRBV28 and TRBJ2-3; D uncertain. With 8 bases removed from V and 0 bases from J, the gap between germline ends came to 6 bases. In germline, CDR1 is MDHEN, CDR2 SYDVKM. The length of the CDR3 is 12 residues. CDR3 protein: CASQDSTDTQYF. CDR3 DNA: TGTGCCAGCCAGGATAGCACAGATACGCAGTATTTT.

This clonotype was counted a few times. V and J are TRBV5-1 and TRBJ1-1; the match to TRBD1 covers 8 bases. The V gene's germline CDR1 is SGHRS and CDR2 YFSETQ. This CDR3 spans 16 amino acids. The V segment lost 0 bases and the J segment 0 bases; nucleotides outside the gene matches: 4. CDR3 DNA: TGCGCCAGCAGCTTGGAGGGACAGGCCATGAACACTGAAGCTTTCTTT. Translation gives CASSLEGQAMNTEAFF. The full variable domain, completed using reference TRBV5-1 and TRBJ1-1, is KAGVTQTPRYLIKTRGQQVTLSCSPISGHRSVSWYQQTPGQGLQFLFEYFSETQRNKGNFPGRFSGRQFSNSRSEMNVSTLELGDSALYLCASSLEGQAMNTEAFFGQGTRLTVV.

This clonotype has a handful of counts. The chain couples TRBV7-2 to TRBJ2-2, with D unclear. This CDR3 is built from 14 residues. Germline CDR1 is SGHTA and CDR2 is FQGNSA. Deletions cut 3 bases from V and 7 bases from J, with 12 bases between. CDR3 sequence reads: CASSLSRPVGELFF. CDR3 nucleotide sequence: TGTGCCAGCAGCTTGAGCAGGCCTGTCGGGGAGCTGTTTTTT.

A note on this clonotype: At one boundary the junction diverges from the germline segment, which might be a read error. The J gene is TRBJ1-4, the V gene TRBV5-1; 10 nucleotides match TRBD1. The CDR3 totals 14 residues. From germline, CDR1 is SGHRS and CDR2 YFSETQ. The CDR3 here is CASSSDRGHEKPFF. As DNA, the CDR3 is TGCGCCAGCAGCTCCGACAGGGGGCATGAAAAACCGTTTTTT.

The V gene is TRBV6-2 or TRBV6-3, the J gene TRBJ2-3, with 10 bases aligning to TRBD2. The germline V gene has CDR1 MNHEY and CDR2 SVGEGT. Germline trimming cut 4 bases from V and 2 bases from J; bases unmatched to any gene: 6. CDR3 length equals 16 residues. CDR3 residues: CASSFLAGEYTDTQYF. In nucleotides, the CDR3 is TGTGCCAGCAGTTTTCTAGCGGGGGAGTACACAGATACGCAGTATTTT.

This chain links TRBV7-6 with TRBJ2-5; a possible D gene is TRBD2 (5 bases). The CDR3 contains 15 residues. Germline loops: CDR1 SGHVS, CDR2 FNYEAQ. V was clipped by 1 base and J by 4 bases, with 13 bases between them. The CDR3 region is CASSLDGGAGETQYF. CDR3 DNA: TGTGCCAGCAGCTTAGATGGAGGAGCAGGAGAGACCCAGTACTTC.

This clonotype was seen repeatedly, ten times or more. The rearrangement links TRBV7-9 to TRBJ2-7, with TRBD1 identical over 10 bases. CDR3 length: 16 amino acids. Germline V gene lookup returns CDR1 SEHNR and CDR2 FQNEAQ (reference sequence). V shed 5 bases and J 2 bases; nucleotides not matched to a gene: 9. In nucleotides, the CDR3 is TGTGCCAGCAGCGAAACCGGGACAGGGGTAGCCTACGAGCAGTACTTC. Protein product: CASSETGTGVAYEQYF.

This clonotype was observed a handful of times. The CDR3 is CAWSGQGGPQHF. The CDR3 region has the DNA TGTGCCTGGAGCGGACAGGGCGGGCCCCAGCATTTT. The gene calls are TRBV30 and TRBJ1-5; 8 bases are shared with TRBD1. The trim removed 3 bases at V and 9 bases at J, leaving 4 bases unmatched. Germline CDR1 reads GTSNPN; CDR2 reads SVGIG (reference sequence). CDR3 length: 12 residues.

This clonotype was seen many times. This chain connects TRBV12-3 or TRBV12-4 to TRBJ2-1; D remains unclear. The V and J ends lost 5 bases and 1 base respectively, with 9 bases between them. The CDR3 length is 14 residues. CDR3 bases: TGTGCCAGCAGTCGAACATATTCCTACAATGAGCAGTTCTTC. It codes for CASSRTYSYNEQFF.

The chain recombines TRBV18 with TRBJ1-1; D remains ambiguous. V lost 1 base and J lost 0, with 21 bases in between. The germline CDR1 and CDR2 sequences are KGHSH and LQKENI. The CDR3 covers 19 residues. CDR3 sequence: CASSPRTLRTVAVNTEAFF. As DNA, the CDR3 is TGTGCCAGCTCACCACGGACGCTAAGGACCGTAGCGGTGAACACTGAAGCTTTCTTT.

This clonotype was found a few times. The chain has TRBV19 and TRBJ2-7; D tentatively fits TRBD1 or TRBD2 (5 bases each). The V gene lost 6 bases and the J gene lost 3 bases, with 15 bases spanning the gap. CDR3 length: 14 residues. Germline CDR1 reads LNHDA; CDR2 reads SQIVND (reference sequence). The CDR3: CASRPDGTIYEQYF. CDR3 sequence (DNA): TGTGCCAGTAGACCAGACGGGACGATCTACGAGCAGTACTTC.

The J gene is TRBJ2-5, the V gene TRBV12-3 or TRBV12-4; D may be TRBD2 (7 bases). The CDR3 has 15 amino acids. The V gene lost 6 bases and the J gene lost 4 bases, with 18 bases spanning the gap. CDR3 residues: CASSLPGGATETQYF. DNA of the CDR3: TGTGCCAGCAGCCTCCCTGGGGGGGCAACAGAGACCCAGTACTTC.

This clonotype was observed at least ten times. V is TRBV6-5 and J is TRBJ2-3; D unclear. Between the trimmed V and J ends, which lost 1 base and 4 bases, there was a span of 9 bases. Germline V lookup: CDR1 MNHEY, CDR2 SVGAGI. The CDR3 loop spans 14 amino acids. CDR3 residues: CASSYFSNPDTQYF. DNA for the CDR3: TGTGCCAGCAGTTACTTTAGCAACCCAGATACGCAGTATTTT.

This clonotype was seen many times. The chain joins TRBV7-2 to TRBJ2-1; 9 bases are shared with TRBD2. This CDR3 is 15 amino acids long. V was pared by 1 base and J by 5 bases, with 3 bases of the junction left unmatched. The germline gives CDR1 SGHTA, CDR2 FQGNSA. In nucleotides, the CDR3 is TGTGCCAGCAGCTTAGTAGCGGGAGCGGACAATGAGCAGTTCTTC. Protein sequence: CASSLVAGADNEQFF.

V and J are TRBV20-1 and TRBJ2-1; D may be TRBD1 (6 bases). The CDR3 covers 14 residues. Germline V gene lookup returns CDR1 DFQATT and CDR2 SNEGSKA (reference sequence). V lost 6 bases and J lost 1, with 13 bases in between. CDR3 bases: TGCAGTGCCCCCTTGAGGGGGTCCTACAATGAGCAGTTCTTC. Its protein product is CSAPLRGSYNEQFF.

In this sample, this clonotype turned up a few times. The rearrangement uses TRBV5-1 and TRBJ2-1, with 11 positions matching TRBD2. V trimming: 3 bases; J trimming: 4 bases; junction bases outside the gene matches: 9. Germline-derived CDR1 and CDR2 are SGHRS and YFSETQ. The CDR3 has 17 residues. The CDR3 region is CASSYSGSSGRYNEQFF. For the CDR3, the DNA is TGCGCCAGCAGCTACTCCGGGTCTAGCGGGAGGTACAATGAGCAGTTCTTC.

The chain carries TRBV6-5 and TRBJ1-5; 7 nucleotides match TRBD1. Losses at the gene ends were 2 bases for V and 6 bases for J; bases not matched to a gene: 13. The CDR3 is 17 amino acids. Germline CDR1 MNHEY, CDR2 SVGAGI. The CDR3 nucleotides are TGTGCCAGCAGTTACGGGCACTCTAGGACAGGCGGTCAGCCCCAGCATTTT. As protein: CASSYGHSRTGGQPQHF.

As concerns this clonotype: The conserved phenylalanine or tryptophan is not found at the CDR3 terminus, so this likely reflects a read error. The chain couples TRBV7-9 to TRBJ1-1; 7 nucleotides match TRBD1. The ends lost 6 bases at V and 3 bases at J; junction bases unmatched: 4. Germline CDR1 reads SEHNR; CDR2 reads FQNEAQ (reference sequence). This CDR3 is 13 amino acids long. CDR3 amino acids: CASSVQGYTEAFI. The CDR3 DNA reads as TGTGCCAGCAGTGTACAGGGGTACACTGAAGCTTTCATT.

A few counts support this clonotype. The chain uses TRBV19 and TRBJ2-1; 13 nucleotides agree with TRBD2. CDR3 size: 15 residues. CDR1 is LNHDA, CDR2 SQIVND, per germline (reference sequence). The ends lost 4 bases at V and 7 bases at J; junction bases unmatched: 4. The CDR3 DNA is TGTGCCAGTAGTAGGGGACTAGCGGGGACGAATGAGCAGTTCTTC. Translating it yields CASSRGLAGTNEQFF.

There are many counts of this clonotype. The chain links TRBV28 to TRBJ1-5, with a possible D match to TRBD1 (5 bases). The germline V gene has CDR1 MDHEN and CDR2 SYDVKM. The CDR3 is 16 amino acids. V gave up 3 bases and J gave up 1 base, with 13 bases separating them. As DNA, the CDR3 is TGTGCCAGCAGTTTGTCCGGGACCGGGAGCAATCAGCCCCAGCATTTT. This codes for CASSLSGTGSNQPQHF.

The chain uses TRBV7-2 and TRBJ1-2, with TRBD1 as a possible D gene (5 bases). Germline loops: CDR1 SGHTA, CDR2 FQGNSA. The CDR3 runs 14 residues. V was cut by 4 bases and J by 2 bases, with 11 bases left in between. The CDR3 sequence: CASSSRGDNYGYTF. The CDR3 DNA sequence: TGTGCCAGCAGCTCTCGGGGGGACAACTATGGCTACACCTTC. Full variable domain (remainder filled in from reference TRBV7-2 and TRBJ1-2): GAGVSQSPSNKVTEKGKDVELRCDPISGHTALYWYRQSLGQGLEFLIYFQGNSAPDKSGLPSDRFSAERTGGSVSTLTIQRTQQEDSAVYLCASSSRGDNYGYTFGSGTRLTVV.